Below, 24 T cell receptor beta chains from the same sample are listed, as sequenced in a study of T cell responses to AZD1222 COVID-19 vaccine. The assay was immunoSEQ multiplex PCR, and TCRdb's table has in-frame clones only and misses some. The sample has roughly 90,000 clones, just over 85% seen once. Sequencing was performed on peripheral blood, taken on day 0 of AZD1222 vaccination. These receptors were taken from an adult in good health.

J is TRBJ1-2 and V is TRBV14, with unresolved D. The V and J ends lost 0 bases and 2 bases respectively, with 4 bases between them. The CDR3 loop spans 13 amino acids. CDR1 is SGHDN and CDR2 is FVKESK in the germline V gene. In DNA form, the CDR3 reads TGTGCCAGCAGCCAAGATCGGAACTATGGCTACACCTTC. Its translation: CASSQDRNYGYTF.

The J gene is TRBJ1-5, the V gene TRBV10-3, with TRBD1 matching 8 bases. This CDR3 has 15 amino acids. Germline CDR1 reads ENHRY; CDR2 reads SYGVKD. J gave up 6 bases and V 4 bases, and 8 bases lay outside the gene matches. The CDR3 region is CAISAGWTGFQPQHF. The CDR3 DNA sequence: TGTGCCATCAGTGCCGGTTGGACAGGGTTTCAGCCCCAGCATTTT.

In DNA, the CDR3 is TGTGCCAGCAGCTTAGCGCTGAGCGGGGAGCTGTTTTTT. As protein: CASSLALSGELFF. V and J are TRBV7-2 and TRBJ2-2; D remains unclear. This CDR3 has 13 residues. Trimming shortened V by 0 bases and J by 7 bases, and 6 bases separated the two germline ends. Germline V gives CDR1 SGHTA, CDR2 FQGNSA.

V gene TRBV7-2 combines with J gene TRBJ2-7; TRBD1 aligns across 11 bases. The germline V gene has CDR1 SGHTA and CDR2 FQGNSA. V gave up 8 bases and J gave up 7 bases; unmatched junction bases: 7. CDR3 length: 13 residues. In DNA, the CDR3 is TGTGCCAGCGAACCCGGGACAGGGGGTGAGCAGTACTTC. It translates to CASEPGTGGEQYF. Drawing the rest from reference TRBV7-2 and TRBJ2-7, the complete variable domain is GAGVSQSPSNKVTEKGKDVELRCDPISGHTALYWYRQSLGQGLEFLIYFQGNSAPDKSGLPSDRFSAERTGGSVSTLTIQRTQQEDSAVYLCASEPGTGGEQYFGPGTRLTVT.

V and J are TRBV7-9 and TRBJ2-5; 8 bases line up with TRBD2. The CDR3 has 14 amino acids. V gave up 1 base and J gave up 4 bases; unmatched junction bases: 2. CDR1 and CDR2 (germline): SEHNR, FQNEAQ (reference sequence). CDR3 region: CASSLVGGAETQYF. The CDR3 bases are TGTGCCAGCAGCTTAGTCGGGGGGGCAGAGACCCAGTACTTC.

This clone has just one count. The rearrangement joins TRBV15 to TRBJ2-3; no definite D call. V was cut by 3 bases and J by 4 bases, with 11 bases left in between. Germline V gene sequence: CDR1 LNHNV, CDR2 YYDKDF (reference sequence). The length of the CDR3 is 14 residues. The CDR3 DNA sequence: TGTGCCACCAGCAGGACCTTCTTTGCAGATACGCAGTATTTT. It yields the protein CATSRTFFADTQYF.

The genes are TRBV5-1 and TRBJ2-5; 9 bases match TRBD2. CDR1 is SGHRS, CDR2 YFSETQ, per germline. Germline trimming cut 4 bases from V and 4 bases from J; bases unmatched to any gene: 8. This CDR3 has 15 residues. DNA for the CDR3: TGCGCCAGCAGCGTTCCCGGGACTAGCATAGAGACCCAGTACTTC. This codes for CASSVPGTSIETQYF.

The gene calls are TRBV19 and TRBJ2-5; TRBD1 aligns across 7 bases. The junction had 8 bases not matched to a gene; V was cut back by 1 base and J by 6 bases. Germline V CDR1 and CDR2: LNHDA, SQIVND (reference sequence). CDR3 length: 15 amino acids. The CDR3 loop reads CASSIGGTAEKTQYF. CDR3 in DNA: TGTGCCAGTAGTATAGGGGGGACAGCCGAAAAGACCCAGTACTTC. Combining the CDR3 with reference TRBV19 and TRBJ2-5 gives the whole variable domain DGGITQSPKYLFRKEGQNVTLSCEQNLNHDAMYWYRQDPGQGLRLIYYSQIVNDFQKGDIAEGYSVSREKKESFPLTVTSAQKNPTAFYLCASSIGGTAEKTQYFGPGTRLLVL.

The chain carries TRBV6-4 and TRBJ1-2; a weak D match, TRBD1 (5 bases). Germline CDR1 and CDR2: MRHNA and SNTAGT. The CDR3 covers 14 residues. Deletions cut 3 bases from V and 4 bases from J, with 12 bases between. CDR3: CASSEGRDPYGYTF. Written as DNA, the CDR3 is TGTGCCAGCAGTGAAGGCAGGGATCCCTATGGCTACACCTTC.

This rearrangement joins TRBV10-1 to TRBJ2-6; possible D gene TRBD2, 6 bases. The CDR3 is made up of 15 amino acids. From germline, CDR1 is WNHNN and CDR2 SYGVQD (reference sequence). The V end was cut by 4 bases, the J end by 4 bases, with 11 bases between. The CDR3 sequence is CASSAGGGGANVLTF. The CDR3 DNA reads TGCGCCAGCAGTGCCGGGGGTGGAGGGGCCAACGTCCTGACTTTC.

V is TRBV19 and J is TRBJ2-2; D gene ambiguous. V was cut by 7 bases and J by 3 bases, with 18 bases left in between. Germline CDR1 LNHDA, CDR2 SQIVND (reference sequence). The CDR3 is made up of 16 amino acids. This chain's CDR3 is CASTKGFPPYTGELFF. Written as DNA, the CDR3 is TGTGCCAGTACCAAAGGGTTCCCGCCCTACACCGGGGAGCTGTTTTTT.

CDR3 residues: CASSFKSSGRARETQYF. CDR3 bases: TGTGCCAGCAGCTTTAAATCCAGCGGGAGGGCCCGAGAGACCCAGTACTTC. The rearrangement joins TRBV5-4 to TRBJ2-5, with 10 nucleotides matching TRBD2. This CDR3 has 17 residues. V trimming: 2 bases; J trimming: 4 bases; junction bases outside the gene matches: 11. Germline loops: CDR1 SGHNT, CDR2 YYREEE (reference sequence).

The chain carries TRBV11-3 and TRBJ2-7; no definite D call. Trimming left V 0 bases short and J 7 bases short, with 4 bases between. Germline V lookup: CDR1 SGHNT, CDR2 YENEEA. CDR3 length equals 11 residues. The CDR3 spells CASSLDLEQYF. Written as DNA, the CDR3 is TGTGCCAGCAGCTTAGATCTAGAGCAGTACTTC. Looking up the rest from reference TRBV11-3 and TRBJ2-7 gives the full variable domain: EAGVVQSPRYKIIEKKQPVAFWCNPISGHNTLYWYLQNLGQGPELLIRYENEEAVDDSQLPKDRFSAERLKGVDSTLKIQPAELGDSAVYLCASSLDLEQYFGPGTRLTVT.

This clone occurred once. The rearrangement links TRBV5-4 to TRBJ2-5, with 8 nucleotides matching TRBD1. The CDR3 is made up of 16 amino acids. J was trimmed by 1 base and V by 5 bases; bases with no gene match: 10. Germline V gives CDR1 SGHNT, CDR2 YYREEE (reference sequence). This chain's CDR3 is CASRRQGAGTQETQYF. CDR3 DNA sequence: TGTGCCAGCAGACGGCAGGGGGCAGGGACCCAAGAGACCCAGTACTTC.

V and J are TRBV7-6 and TRBJ2-7; the D is unclear. CDR3 length: 13 amino acids. CDR1 and CDR2 (germline): SGHVS, FNYEAQ. The V and J ends lost 5 bases and 2 bases respectively, with 10 bases between them. CDR3 nucleotides: TGTGCCAGCAGCCAAGAACCCACCTACGAGCAGTACTTC. The encoded protein is CASSQEPTYEQYF.

The genes are TRBV7-2 and TRBJ2-6, with D possibly called TRBD1 or TRBD2 (5 bases each). Between the trimmed V and J ends, which lost 4 bases and 0 bases, there was a span of 13 bases. This CDR3 is built from 17 residues. The germline V gene encodes CDR1 SGHTA and CDR2 FQGNSA. The CDR3 region is CASSWGIARSGANVLTF. CDR3 sequence (DNA): TGTGCCAGCAGCTGGGGGATAGCCCGCTCTGGGGCCAACGTCCTGACTTTC.

The rearrangement joins TRBV7-2 to TRBJ2-4; possibly TRBD1 for D (6 bases). V lost 3 bases and J 8 bases, leaving 17 bases between the germline ends. Germline V lookup: CDR1 SGHTA, CDR2 FQGNSA. The CDR3 spans 15 residues. The DNA for the CDR3 is TGTGCCAGCAGCTTGGACAGCCTTCGGACAGACATTCAGTACTTC. Translated: CASSLDSLRTDIQYF.

V gene TRBV18 combines with J gene TRBJ1-3; 7 bases match TRBD1. Germline loops: CDR1 KGHSH, CDR2 LQKENI. The CDR3 extends over 16 amino acids. J gave up 0 bases and V 2 bases, and 4 bases lay outside the gene matches. CDR3 in amino acids: CASSPSTGRSGNTIYF. CDR3 nucleotide sequence: TGTGCCAGCTCACCATCGACAGGGCGCTCTGGAAACACCATATATTTT.

This clone has more than one count but fewer than ten. The genes are TRBV9 and TRBJ1-3; a weak D match, TRBD1 (5 bases). Trimming shortened V by 0 bases and J by 3 bases, and 10 bases separated the two germline ends. In germline, CDR1 is SGDLS, CDR2 YYNGEE. This CDR3 spans 15 amino acids. CDR3 nucleotide sequence: TGTGCCAGCAGCGTAGACTGGGGCGATGGAAACACCATATATTTT. The encoded protein is CASSVDWGDGNTIYF.

The genes are TRBV12-3 or TRBV12-4 and TRBJ1-4; no clear D gene. There are 13 residues in the CDR3. V was trimmed by 6 bases and J by 7 bases, leaving 12 bases between them. The CDR3 loop is CASRPVLSEKLFF. CDR3 bases: TGTGCCAGCAGGCCAGTATTGAGTGAAAAACTGTTTTTT.

This sequence joins TRBV12-5 and TRBJ1-6; D call uncertain. The V gene lost 7 bases and the J gene lost 6 bases, with 13 bases spanning the gap. The germline V gene has CDR1 LGHNT and CDR2 FRNRAP. The CDR3 sequence is 14 residues long. CDR3 sequence: CASALRGSNSPLHF. The CDR3 nucleotides read TGTGCTAGTGCCTTGAGAGGGTCTAATTCACCCCTCCACTTT. The full variable domain, with the rest looked up from reference TRBV12-5 and TRBJ1-6, is DARVTQTPRHKVTEMGQEVTMRCQPILGHNTVFWYRQTMMQGLELLAYFRNRAPLDDSGMPKDRFSAEMPDATLATLKIQPSEPRDSAVYFCASALRGSNSPLHFGNGTRLTVT.

The chain combines TRBV28 with TRBJ2-7; a possible D gene is TRBD1 (5 bases). Per germline, CDR1 MDHEN and CDR2 SYDVKM. The CDR3 runs 13 residues. The germline V and J ends were trimmed by 8 bases and 3 bases, with 14 bases remaining between them. The CDR3 loop is CASVLGRSYEQYF. The CDR3, as DNA: TGTGCCAGCGTCCTGGGGCGGAGCTACGAGCAGTACTTC. The complete variable domain, with remaining parts taken from reference TRBV28 and TRBJ2-7, reads DVKVTQSSRYLVKRTGEKVFLECVQDMDHENMFWYRQDPGLGLRLIYFSYDVKMKEKGDIPEGYSVSREKKERFSLILESASTNQTSMYLCASVLGRSYEQYFGPGTRLTVT.

This chain connects TRBV5-8 to TRBJ2-1; D could derive from TRBD1 or TRBD2 (6 bases each). This CDR3 comprises 13 residues. Germline CDR1 SGHTS, CDR2 YDEGEE. V lost 1 base to trimming and J lost 12 bases, with 14 bases between them. The CDR3 region has the DNA TGTGCCAGCAGCTTGACAGGGACTCAGAGGCAGTTCTTC. Its translation is CASSLTGTQRQFF.

The chain recombines TRBV5-5 with TRBJ1-1; TRBD1 aligns across 9 bases. Germline trimming cut 0 bases from V and 4 bases from J; bases unmatched to any gene: 7. Germline CDR1 and CDR2: SGHKS and YYEKEE (reference sequence). The CDR3 is 16 residues long. The CDR3 nucleotides read TGTGCCAGCAGCTTGGAACAGGGGGCGATGCCCACTGAAGCTTTCTTT. Translation: CASSLEQGAMPTEAFF.